Below, 30 T cell receptor beta chains from the same sample are listed, as sequenced in a study of early T cells in non-severe SARS-CoV-2 infection. From the 5' RACE reads, TCRdb called clonotypes with MiXCR, one entry per CDR3 protein. The data show 40,000 or so distinct CDR3 sequences, 5.8% seen once. Sequencing was performed on whole blood. Source of these receptors: an adult who was a healthcare worker with PCR-confirmed SARS-CoV-2 infection or an uninfected control (not recorded which).

This clonotype was seen at least ten times. The chain couples TRBV3-1 to TRBJ2-2; 7 nucleotides agree with TRBD1. The V and J ends lost 6 bases and 2 bases, in that order; junction bases with no gene match: 3. This CDR3 spans 14 amino acids. Germline V gene sequence: CDR1 LGHDT, CDR2 YNNKEL (reference sequence). Here the CDR3 DNA reads TGTGCCAGCAGTCGACAGGGAAACACCGGGGAGCTGTTTTTT. Amino acids: CASSRQGNTGELFF.

This clonotype was picked up one time. A much bigger clone sits one base away, suggesting this may be a read error. The chain recombines TRBV27 with TRBJ2-1, with TRBD2 as a possible D gene (5 bases). The CDR3 runs 12 residues. Trimming left V 7 bases short and J 7 bases short, with 11 bases between. Germline CDR1 MNHEY, CDR2 SMNVEV (reference sequence). In DNA, the CDR3 is TGTGCCAGCACCCGTACGGGGAATGAGCAGTTCTTC. Protein: CASTRTGNEQFF.

The sample holds a few counts of this clonotype. The chain employs TRBV10-3 and TRBJ1-1; D is undetermined. The V gene's germline CDR1 is ENHRY and CDR2 SYGVKD. This CDR3 spans 15 amino acids. Trimming shortened V by 0 bases and J by 0 bases, and 8 bases separated the two germline ends. The CDR3, as DNA: TGTGCCATCAGTGAGTCGGAAATTATGAACACTGAAGCTTTCTTT. Its protein is CAISESEIMNTEAFF.

In this sample, this clonotype turned up a few times. This rearrangement joins TRBV18 to TRBJ2-5; D tentatively fits TRBD1 or TRBD2 (5 bases each). V lost 1 base, J lost 3 bases, and 15 bases lay in between. The germline CDR1 and CDR2 sequences are KGHSH and LQKENI. This CDR3 is built from 16 residues. CDR3 sequence: CASSPLGTPRKETQYF. DNA of the CDR3: TGTGCCAGCTCACCACTCGGGACCCCGAGGAAAGAGACCCAGTACTTC. The full variable domain, its missing parts supplied by reference TRBV18 and TRBJ2-5, is NAGVMQNPRHLVRRRGQEARLRCSPMKGHSHVYWYRQLPEEGLKFMVYLQKENIIDESGMPKERFSAEFPKEGPSILRIQQVVRGDSAAYFCASSPLGTPRKETQYFGPGTRLLVL.

This clonotype was recorded a few times. V is TRBV12-3 or TRBV12-4 and J is TRBJ2-3; TRBD2 aligns across 7 bases. The CDR3 length is 15 residues. J lost 2 bases, V lost 2 bases, and 4 bases had no gene match. CDR3 in amino acids: CASSLQAGLTDTQYF. The DNA for the CDR3 is TGTGCCAGCAGTTTACAAGCGGGGCTCACAGATACGCAGTATTTT.

This clonotype was detected ten times or more. The chain joins TRBV9 to TRBJ2-2; 9 nucleotides match TRBD1. V lost 4 bases and J lost 6; bases outside the gene matches: 10. The CDR3 runs 16 residues. CDR1 is SGDLS, CDR2 YYNGEE, per germline. The chain's CDR3 is CASSPRDRVNSGELFF. For the CDR3, the DNA is TGTGCCAGCAGCCCTCGGGACAGGGTGAATTCCGGGGAGCTGTTTTTT.

This clonotype was found many times. The chain is built from TRBV24-1 and TRBJ2-1; 9 bases fit TRBD1. V was clipped by 3 bases and J by 3 bases; unmatched bases: 5. This CDR3 is 16 amino acids long. The V gene's germline CDR1 is KGHDR and CDR2 SFDVKD. CDR3 DNA: TGTGCCACCAGTGATCCCGGACAGGGGAACTACAATGAGCAGTTCTTC. Translated: CATSDPGQGNYNEQFF.

This clonotype has at least ten counts. The chain joins TRBV27 to TRBJ2-1; no reliable D call. CDR1 and CDR2 (germline): MNHEY, SMNVEV (reference sequence). The V and J ends lost 8 bases and 8 bases respectively, with 10 bases between them. The CDR3 consists of 11 residues. The CDR3 protein is CASARVDEQFF. As DNA, the CDR3 is TGTGCCAGCGCCCGTGTGGATGAGCAGTTCTTC.

This clonotype appeared many times. The rearrangement uses TRBV20-1 and TRBJ2-5; 9 positions match TRBD2. This CDR3 spans 13 amino acids. Germline V gives CDR1 DFQATT, CDR2 SNEGSKA (reference sequence). The CDR3 coding sequence is TGCAGAAGACTAGCGGCGATTGCGGAGACCCAGTACTTC. The encoded protein is CRRLAAIAETQYF.

This clonotype was counted only a few times. This chain joins TRBV7-2 and TRBJ2-7, with a possible D match to TRBD2 (6 bases). The CDR3 is 13 residues long. Germline lookup yields CDR1 SGHTA and CDR2 FQGNSA. Trimming took 0 bases from V and 7 from J, leaving 10 bases between them. The CDR3 is CASSLAVRGEQYF. The CDR3 DNA is TGTGCCAGCAGCTTAGCGGTCCGGGGGGAGCAGTACTTC.

This clonotype was counted many times. The chain uses TRBV6-1 and TRBJ2-7, with D possibly TRBD1 on 6 matching bases. V was trimmed by 8 bases and J by 4 bases, leaving 18 bases between them. The CDR3 extends over 14 amino acids. CDR1 and CDR2 from the germline V gene are MNHNS and SASEGT. This chain's CDR3 is CASLTGQWVYEQYF. The CDR3 nucleotides read TGTGCCAGCCTGACCGGACAGTGGGTTTACGAGCAGTACTTC.

This clonotype was found many times. The chain recombines TRBV7-6 with TRBJ2-1; D gene unclear. The CDR3 is 18 residues long. V shed 1 base and J shed 2 bases, with 18 bases lying between them. Germline values: CDR1 SGHVS, CDR2 FNYEAQ. The CDR3 protein is CASSLGPTTVVTYNEQFF. In nucleotides, the CDR3 is TGTGCCAGCAGCTTAGGGCCAACCACCGTTGTGACCTACAATGAGCAGTTCTTC.

This clonotype was recorded many times. The J gene is TRBJ2-1, the V gene TRBV12-3 or TRBV12-4; 8 bases map to TRBD2. The CDR3 spans 15 residues. With 6 bases clipped from V and 6 bases from J, the junction kept 10 bases outside the gene matches. The CDR3 region is CASSRFRGGRNEQFF. CDR3 nucleotide sequence: TGTGCCAGCAGCCGTTTCCGGGGGGGCCGCAATGAGCAGTTCTTC.

This clonotype was seen many times. The chain joins TRBV2 to TRBJ2-1, with a possible D match to TRBD2 (5 bases). CDR3 length: 15 residues. Trimming took off 1 base at V and 9 bases at J, with 16 bases between the two ends. CDR1 is SNHLY, CDR2 FYNNEI, per germline. This chain's CDR3 is CASSEGRESLGEQFF. The DNA for the CDR3 is TGTGCCAGCAGTGAAGGTCGGGAATCGCTCGGTGAGCAGTTCTTC.

For this clonotype: Given a much more abundant clone one base away, this may be a read error. The chain employs TRBV18 and TRBJ2-3, with D perhaps TRBD2 (6 bases). The CDR3 contains 15 residues. Germline-derived CDR1 and CDR2 are KGHSH and LQKENI. V shed 2 bases and J shed 2 bases, with 11 bases lying between them. The CDR3 nucleotides are TGTGCCAGCTCACCATCCCGGGAGCACACAGATACGCAGTATTTT. Translation gives CASSPSREHTDTQYF.

This clonotype was observed many times. This rearrangement joins TRBV28 to TRBJ2-5, with TRBD1 matching 8 bases. This CDR3 has 16 residues. Germline V gene sequence: CDR1 MDHEN, CDR2 SYDVKM. V was clipped by 8 bases and J by 3 bases; unmatched bases: 14. The DNA for the CDR3 is TGTGCCAGCCGCGGACAGGGTGAACTCAGAGAAGAGACCCAGTACTTC. This codes for CASRGQGELREETQYF.

This clonotype showed up many times. This chain links TRBV6-4 with TRBJ2-1; TRBD2 matches at 12 bases. The J segment lost 5 bases and the V segment lost 5 bases, leaving 4 bases of the junction unmatched. This CDR3 has 15 amino acids. Looked up from germline, CDR1 is MRHNA and CDR2 is SNTAGT. The CDR3 loop reads CASSTLAGGNNEQFF. The CDR3 DNA follows: TGTGCCAGCAGTACGCTAGCGGGAGGGAACAATGAGCAGTTCTTC.

This clonotype has ten or more counts. This chain joins TRBV12-5 and TRBJ2-1; TRBD2 is a possible D gene (6 bases). Germline-derived CDR1 and CDR2 are LGHNT and FRNRAP. The CDR3 loop spans 15 amino acids. The V gene lost 1 base and the J gene lost 9 bases, with 16 bases spanning the gap. This chain's CDR3 is CASGLASSGQGEQFF. The CDR3 coding sequence is TGTGCTAGTGGTTTGGCCTCGAGCGGGCAGGGTGAGCAGTTCTTC.

Ten or more counts support this clonotype. The chain employs TRBV7-9 and TRBJ1-1; weak D call: TRBD1 (6 bases). The CDR3 is 13 amino acids. CDR1 SEHNR and CDR2 FQNEAQ come from the germline V gene (reference sequence). V was cut by 6 bases and J by 7 bases, with 15 bases left in between. The CDR3 region has the DNA TGTGCCAGCAGGACAGGCCTAAAGAGTGAAGCTTTCTTT. Protein product: CASRTGLKSEAFF.

This clonotype was counted only a few times. The rearrangement links TRBV6-1 to TRBJ1-3; tentative D call: TRBD1 (6 bases). This CDR3 has 17 amino acids. The germline V and J ends were trimmed by 3 bases and 2 bases, with 17 bases remaining between them. Per germline, CDR1 MNHNS and CDR2 SASEGT. CDR3 sequence (DNA): TGTGCCAGCAGTGATGACGGACAGCGGTTGGCTGGAAACACCATATATTTT. Encoded protein: CASSDDGQRLAGNTIYF.

This clonotype was detected ten times or more. The J gene is TRBJ2-1, the V gene TRBV30, with no clear D. CDR1 and CDR2 (germline): GTSNPN, SVGIG (reference sequence). This CDR3 has 12 amino acids. V dropped 4 bases and J dropped 4 bases, with 8 bases sitting between them. This chain's CDR3 is CAWMEQYNEQFF. The CDR3 DNA is TGTGCCTGGATGGAGCAGTACAATGAGCAGTTCTTC.

The sample holds many counts of this clonotype. The gene calls are TRBV5-1 and TRBJ2-5; D might be TRBD1 or TRBD2, each matching 5 bases. Germline lookup yields CDR1 SGHRS and CDR2 YFSETQ. V was cut by 3 bases and J by 3 bases, with 12 bases left in between. The CDR3 length is 14 residues. The CDR3 DNA reads as TGCGCCAGCAGCTCCCGGGACCTAAAAGAGACCCAGTACTTC. Its protein product is CASSSRDLKETQYF.

This clonotype was recorded many times. The chain combines TRBV21-1 with TRBJ2-5; no check of the table's D call, TRBD1, against the DNA was made. TRBV21-1 is assigned pseudogene status. The CDR3 is made up of 18 amino acids. CDR3 in DNA: TGTGCCAGCAGCAAAGCGGATTCCGGGGGTAGGTGGGGAGAGACCCAGTACTTC. This translates into CASSKADSGGRWGETQYF.

This clonotype was recorded many times. V is TRBV3-1 and J is TRBJ2-1, with D perhaps matching TRBD2 (5 bases). The CDR3 sequence is 14 residues long. V was clipped by 6 bases and J by 15 bases, with 24 bases between them. CDR1 is LGHDT and CDR2 is YNNKEL in the germline V gene (reference sequence). For the CDR3, the DNA is TGTGCCAGCAGACCGAGAGGGCCCGGTGTTTCCCGGTTCTTC. Amino acids: CASRPRGPGVSRFF.

This clonotype was seen ten or more times. J is TRBJ1-6 and V is TRBV6-2 or TRBV6-3; 7 bases match TRBD1. V was pared by 6 bases and J by 7 bases, with 9 bases of the junction left unmatched. Germline CDR1 and CDR2: MNHEY and SVGEGT. The CDR3 runs to 15 residues. The CDR3 region is CASSTTGLINSPLHF. CDR3 in DNA: TGTGCCAGCAGCACGACAGGGTTGATCAATTCACCCCTCCACTTT.

There are many counts of this clonotype. The chain joins TRBV7-9 to TRBJ2-1; D unclear. CDR3 size: 12 residues. Germline V gene lookup returns CDR1 SEHNR and CDR2 FQNEAQ (reference sequence). V lost 3 bases to trimming and J lost 7 bases, with 7 bases between them. CDR3 sequence reads: CASSFVGNEQFF. The CDR3 DNA follows: TGTGCCAGCAGCTTTGTTGGGAATGAGCAGTTCTTC.

Note on this clonotype: It may be a read error: a sequence one base away is much more abundant. The J gene is TRBJ1-6, the V gene TRBV7-8; 8 nucleotides match TRBD1. Losses at the gene ends were 5 bases for V and 9 bases for J; bases not matched to a gene: 6. The CDR3 is 14 residues long. CDR1 and CDR2 from the germline V gene are SGHVS and FQNEAQ. The DNA of the CDR3 is TGTGCCAGCAGCCCGGACAGGGTCATTTCACCCCTCCACTTT. Translating gives CASSPDRVISPLHF.

This clonotype came up many times. V usage is TRBV6-5 and J usage is TRBJ2-7; tentative D call: TRBD1 (5 bases). Trimming removed 6 bases from V and 0 bases from J, with 15 bases in between. CDR1 MNHEY and CDR2 SVGAGI come from the germline V gene. The CDR3 is 15 amino acids. The CDR3 reads CASSAPKQDSYEQYF. DNA of the CDR3: TGTGCCAGCAGCGCCCCAAAACAGGACTCCTACGAGCAGTACTTC.

In this sample, this clonotype turned up many times. The chain couples TRBV11-3 to TRBJ2-7; no definite D call. V lost 1 base, J lost 3 bases, and 7 bases lay in between. Germline CDR1 SGHNT, CDR2 YENEEA. The CDR3 is 13 amino acids. This CDR3 is CASSLAENYEQYF. In DNA form, the CDR3 reads TGTGCCAGCAGCTTAGCAGAGAACTACGAGCAGTACTTC. Full variable domain (rest looked up from reference TRBV11-3 and TRBJ2-7): EAGVVQSPRYKIIEKKQPVAFWCNPISGHNTLYWYLQNLGQGPELLIRYENEEAVDDSQLPKDRFSAERLKGVDSTLKIQPAELGDSAVYLCASSLAENYEQYFGPGTRLTVT.

V and J are TRBV4-3 and TRBJ1-2; 9 nucleotides match TRBD1. This CDR3 has 15 residues. Unmatched junction bases numbered 9, after V lost 0 bases and J lost 10 bases. Germline loops: CDR1 LGHNA, CDR2 YSLEER. The DNA of the CDR3 is TGCGCCAGCAGCCAAGAAGTGGGGACAGGGTACGACTACACCTTC. Its protein product is CASSQEVGTGYDYTF.